This passage covers 26 T cell receptor beta chains from one sample sequenced in a study of OX40 agonist ivuxolimab in advanced cancers. Generated by immunoSEQ multiplex PCR, the TCRdb table keeps only in-frame clones and is missing some. The data contain about 68,000 clones, about nine tenths of them seen just once; the ten biggest clones take up 0.31%. Sequencing was performed on CD4+ or CD8+ T cells sorted from blood, taken in a trial of the OX40 agonist ivuxolimab. The receptor source for this set is an adult with an advanced solid tumor such as melanoma, head and neck, liver or kidney cancer.

The V gene is TRBV19, the J gene TRBJ2-1; 9 nucleotides agree with TRBD1. The CDR3 totals 15 residues. From germline, CDR1 is LNHDA and CDR2 SQIVND (reference sequence). J lost 10 bases, V lost 1 base, and 8 bases had no gene match. The CDR3 loop is CASSIARDRVEEQFF. The CDR3 DNA follows: TGTGCCAGTAGTATAGCGCGGGACAGGGTCGAAGAGCAGTTCTTC.

The chain combines TRBV7-2 with TRBJ2-7, with 12 bases fitting TRBD2. Germline V lookup: CDR1 SGHTA, CDR2 FQGNSA. V dropped 0 bases and J dropped 3; count of bases not matched to a gene: 6. This CDR3 has 17 residues. CDR3 nucleotide sequence: TGTGCCAGCAGCTTAGCAAAACTAGCGGGAGGCGACTACGAGCAGTACTTC. This encodes CASSLAKLAGGDYEQYF.

This chain links TRBV29-1 with TRBJ1-1; D remains ambiguous. The germline V and J ends were trimmed by 4 bases and 5 bases, with 11 bases remaining between them. The CDR3 extends over 12 amino acids. Germline V gives CDR1 SQVTM, CDR2 ANQGSEA. In DNA, the CDR3 is TGCAGCGTTGTTGAATCTAGAACTGAAGCTTTCTTT. Its protein is CSVVESRTEAFF.

This chain joins TRBV6-1 and TRBJ2-1; weak D call: TRBD2 (6 bases). With 7 bases removed from V and 3 bases from J, the gap between germline ends came to 13 bases. This CDR3 spans 14 amino acids. Germline CDR1 and CDR2: MNHNS and SASEGT. The CDR3 nucleotides are TGTGCCAGCATCCCGGGACTCAACTACAATGAGCAGTTCTTC. It yields the protein CASIPGLNYNEQFF.

This clone was detected only once. The CDR3 region has the DNA TGTGCCAGCAGCTTACGGTCTACGGGACAGGGGGCTGGGGCCAACGTCCTGACTTTC. Translating it yields CASSLRSTGQGAGANVLTF. The V gene is TRBV7-2, the J gene TRBJ2-6; TRBD1 aligns across 11 bases. The CDR3 is made up of 19 amino acids. The J segment lost 2 bases and the V segment lost 2 bases, leaving 8 bases of the junction unmatched. Germline lookup yields CDR1 SGHTA and CDR2 FQGNSA.

The V call is TRBV16, the J call TRBJ2-3, with D unresolved. The CDR3 sequence is 14 residues long. CDR1 KGHSY and CDR2 FQNENV come from the germline V gene. The germline V and J ends were trimmed by 0 bases and 3 bases, with 7 bases remaining between them. The CDR3, as DNA: TGTGCCAGCAGCCAATCGTATGGGACAGATACGCAGTATTTT. The encoded protein is CASSQSYGTDTQYF. Full variable domain (remainder filled in from reference TRBV16 and TRBJ2-3): GEEVAQTPKHLVRGEGQKAKLYCAPIKGHSYVFWYQQVLKNEFKFLISFQNENVFDETGMPKERFSAKCLPNSPCSLEIQATKLEDSAVYFCASSQSYGTDTQYFGPGTRLTVL.

The rearrangement links TRBV29-1 to TRBJ2-7, with D maybe TRBD2 (6 bases). Germline V lookup: CDR1 SQVTM, CDR2 ANQGSEA. The CDR3 is made up of 12 amino acids. Trimming took 3 bases from V and 4 from J, leaving 10 bases between them. CDR3 DNA sequence: TGCAGCGTTGACGGAGGAGGGTACGAGCAGTACTTC. Translation gives CSVDGGGYEQYF.

The chain is built from TRBV19 and TRBJ1-1, with TRBD1 as a possible D gene (5 bases). The germline CDR1 and CDR2 sequences are LNHDA and SQIVND (reference sequence). V was pared by 10 bases and J by 5 bases, with 14 bases between. The CDR3 spans 12 residues. As DNA, the CDR3 is TGTGCCACTATTCGGGCAGGGACTGAAGCTTTCTTT. It yields the protein CATIRAGTEAFF.

This chain links TRBV7-8 with TRBJ2-5; 7 bases map to TRBD2. CDR1 and CDR2 (germline): SGHVS, FQNEAQ. The V segment lost 1 base and the J segment 2 bases; nucleotides outside the gene matches: 10. CDR3 size: 17 residues. The CDR3 is CASSLGQRSGTQETQYF. The CDR3 nucleotides read TGTGCCAGCAGCTTAGGCCAAAGAAGCGGGACTCAAGAGACCCAGTACTTC.

The gene calls are TRBV28 and TRBJ2-5; D is possibly TRBD1 (5 bases). Germline V CDR1 and CDR2: MDHEN, SYDVKM. This CDR3 is 16 amino acids long. With 7 bases removed from V and 4 bases from J, the gap between germline ends came to 22 bases. This chain's CDR3 is CASTSYRGSGPETQYF. The CDR3 nucleotides read TGTGCCAGCACCTCTTACCGCGGATCAGGGCCAGAGACCCAGTACTTC.

The chain has TRBV7-2 and TRBJ1-2; D unresolved. The length of the CDR3 is 15 residues. V lost 1 base, J lost 7 bases, and 16 bases lay in between. The germline V gene has CDR1 SGHTA and CDR2 FQGNSA. The CDR3 DNA sequence: TGTGCCAGCAGCTTAGTGGGAGCCACCTCGAGTGGCTACACCTTC. Its translation: CASSLVGATSSGYTF.

CDR3 residues: CASSLGTWGTDTQYF. DNA of the CDR3: TGTGCCAGCAGCTTGGGGACCTGGGGCACAGATACGCAGTATTTT. The rearrangement joins TRBV7-3 to TRBJ2-3, with D perhaps matching TRBD1 or TRBD2 (5 bases each). Per germline, CDR1 SGHTA and CDR2 FQGTGA. There are 15 residues in the CDR3. The V end was cut by 3 bases, the J end by 1 base, with 11 bases between.

V and J are TRBV27 and TRBJ2-7, with 9 positions matching TRBD2. Unmatched junction bases numbered 4, after V lost 7 bases and J lost 3 bases. Germline CDR1 reads MNHEY; CDR2 reads SMNVEV (reference sequence). The CDR3 sequence is 13 residues long. The CDR3 sequence is CASKDSGSYEQYF. The CDR3 DNA is TGTGCCAGCAAGGATAGCGGGAGCTACGAGCAGTACTTC.

This clone was recorded once. The rearrangement joins TRBV10-3 to TRBJ2-2; 10 bases fit TRBD1. CDR3 length equals 15 residues. The V segment lost 2 bases and the J segment 5 bases; nucleotides outside the gene matches: 2. In germline, CDR1 is ENHRY, CDR2 SYGVKD. The DNA of the CDR3 is TGTGCCATCAGTGAGGACAGGGGGCGGACCGGGGAGCTGTTTTTT. It translates to CAISEDRGRTGELFF.

The chain carries TRBV6-5 and TRBJ1-4, with D uncertain. This CDR3 region has 12 residues. CDR1 is MNHEY and CDR2 is SVGAGI in the germline V gene. Trimming took 7 bases from V and 5 from J, leaving 8 bases between them. The CDR3 DNA sequence: TGTGCCAGCATGGGGAGGAATGAAAAACTGTTTTTT. Its protein product is CASMGRNEKLFF.

The rearrangement uses TRBV27 and TRBJ2-7; D might be TRBD1 (5 bases). Germline V gene data show CDR1 as MNHEY and CDR2 as SMNVEV (reference sequence). The CDR3 sequence is 18 residues long. V was pared by 5 bases and J by 1 base, with 24 bases between. The CDR3 DNA reads as TGTGCCAGCAGTGACCGTGGCGTGGCAGGGCTGCGATCCTACGAGCAGTACTTC. Translating it yields CASSDRGVAGLRSYEQYF.

The CDR3, as DNA: TGTGCCAGCAGCGCGTACAATGAGCAGTTCTTC. Encoded protein: CASSAYNEQFF. This chain joins TRBV7-2 and TRBJ2-1, with no clear D. CDR3 size: 11 residues. Trimming removed 5 bases from V and 4 bases from J, with 3 bases in between. The V gene's germline CDR1 is SGHTA and CDR2 FQGNSA.

The V call is TRBV27, the J call TRBJ2-7; 10 nucleotides align to TRBD2. V lost 3 bases and J lost 6; bases outside the gene matches: 5. Germline V gene lookup returns CDR1 MNHEY and CDR2 SMNVEV (reference sequence). The CDR3 loop spans 14 amino acids. CDR3 DNA sequence: TGTGCCAGCAGTTTGCTAGCGGGAGCTCGCGAGCAGTACTTC. It is translated as CASSLLAGAREQYF.

The J gene is TRBJ2-7, the V gene TRBV19; 8 bases agree with TRBD1. The V segment lost 8 bases and the J segment 0 bases; nucleotides outside the gene matches: 6. Germline CDR1 LNHDA, CDR2 SQIVND (reference sequence). This CDR3 has 14 residues. Here the CDR3 DNA reads TGTGCCAGTGGGGTCACAGGGGGCTCCTACGAGCAGTACTTC. It encodes CASGVTGGSYEQYF. Based on the CDR3 plus reference TRBV19 and TRBJ2-7, the full variable domain is DGGITQSPKYLFRKEGQNVTLSCEQNLNHDAMYWYRQDPGQGLRLIYYSQIVNDFQKGDIAEGYSVSREKKESFPLTVTSAQKNPTAFYLCASGVTGGSYEQYFGPGTRLTVT.

The chain couples TRBV19 to TRBJ2-7, with D possibly matching TRBD2 (6 bases). With 2 bases removed from V and 4 bases from J, the gap between germline ends came to 12 bases. Looked up from germline, CDR1 is LNHDA and CDR2 is SQIVND (reference sequence). The CDR3 spans 14 residues. CDR3 bases: TGTGCCAGTAGTATAACGTGGCGGGGATACGAGCAGTACTTC. Amino acid sequence: CASSITWRGYEQYF. The full variable domain, its missing parts supplied by reference TRBV19 and TRBJ2-7, is DGGITQSPKYLFRKEGQNVTLSCEQNLNHDAMYWYRQDPGQGLRLIYYSQIVNDFQKGDIAEGYSVSREKKESFPLTVTSAQKNPTAFYLCASSITWRGYEQYFGPGTRLTVT.

V usage is TRBV28 and J usage is TRBJ2-2; tentatively, D is TRBD2 (5 bases). V dropped 3 bases and J dropped 6 bases, with 11 bases sitting between them. This CDR3 spans 14 amino acids. Germline V gene data show CDR1 as MDHEN and CDR2 as SYDVKM. The CDR3 sequence is CASSFFGGSGELFF. CDR3 bases: TGTGCCAGCAGTTTTTTTGGAGGATCCGGGGAGCTGTTTTTT.

The chain uses TRBV28 and TRBJ1-4; D is uncertain. The V end lost 3 bases, the J end lost 6 bases, and 2 bases lay between the germline ends. This CDR3 has 11 amino acids. Germline-derived CDR1 and CDR2 are MDHEN and SYDVKM. CDR3 sequence reads: CASSLDEKLFF. The CDR3 DNA reads as TGTGCCAGCAGTTTGGATGAAAAACTGTTTTTT.

The CDR3: CASTYTSGTDTQYF. CDR3 DNA: TGTGCCAGTACTTACACTAGCGGCACAGATACGCAGTATTTT. The chain is built from TRBV19 and TRBJ2-3; TRBD2 aligns across 7 bases. Trimming removed 7 bases from V and 1 base from J; junction bases left unmatched: 5. The CDR3 is made up of 14 amino acids. Germline CDR1 is LNHDA and CDR2 is SQIVND (reference sequence).

The chain has TRBV6-5 and TRBJ1-5; possible D gene TRBD1, 5 bases. Deletions cut 5 bases from V and 0 bases from J, with 11 bases between. Germline CDR1 MNHEY, CDR2 SVGAGI. This CDR3 contains 15 residues. The CDR3 loop reads CASSPGEVSNQPQHF. The CDR3 DNA reads TGTGCCAGCAGTCCGGGGGAGGTTAGCAATCAGCCCCAGCATTTT.

J is TRBJ1-3 and V is TRBV28; possibly TRBD1 for D (5 bases). Germline CDR1 reads MDHEN; CDR2 reads SYDVKM. This CDR3 is 16 amino acids long. The ends were cut back, 7 bases at V and 2 bases at J, with 18 bases in the middle. Here the CDR3 DNA reads TGTGCCAGCATCCAGTCAGGGAAACCTCCTGGAAACACCATATATTTT. Encoded protein: CASIQSGKPPGNTIYF.

This clone was picked up one time. This chain links TRBV10-3 with TRBJ1-2; D unclear. The CDR3 extends over 12 amino acids. CDR1 ENHRY and CDR2 SYGVKD come from the germline V gene. The V and J ends lost 7 bases and 4 bases respectively, with 10 bases between them. The CDR3 coding sequence is TGTGCCATCAAAAGGACGGGCTATGGCTACACCTTC. Protein product: CAIKRTGYGYTF.